The 2 T cell receptor beta chains below come from one sample, sequenced in a study of lymphopenia after photon versus proton radiotherapy. Generated by immunoSEQ multiplex PCR, the TCRdb table keeps only in-frame clones and is missing some. This table has roughly 45,000 clones, 85% appearing once. Here the sequenced sample was peripheral blood, taken from a patient treated with photon-based radiotherapy. The receptors stem from a man aged 40-50 years with gastric cancer.

This chain links TRBV5-1 with TRBJ1-1; possible D gene TRBD1, 6 bases. Trimming removed 2 bases at V and 1 base at J, with 12 bases between. The CDR3 totals 15 residues. CDR1 is SGHRS, CDR2 YFSETQ, per germline. The CDR3 sequence: CASSFRTGPNTEAFF. In nucleotides, the CDR3 is TGCGCCAGCAGCTTTCGTACAGGGCCGAACACTGAAGCTTTCTTT.

This rearrangement joins TRBV5-1 to TRBJ1-6, with D possibly being TRBD1 (5 bases). The V and J ends lost 5 bases and 8 bases respectively, with 11 bases between them. CDR1 SGHRS and CDR2 YFSETQ come from the germline V gene. The CDR3 contains 13 residues. The CDR3 nucleotides are TGCGCCAGCAGTGGCAGGGTTGATTCACCCCTCCACTTT. Amino acids: CASSGRVDSPLHF.